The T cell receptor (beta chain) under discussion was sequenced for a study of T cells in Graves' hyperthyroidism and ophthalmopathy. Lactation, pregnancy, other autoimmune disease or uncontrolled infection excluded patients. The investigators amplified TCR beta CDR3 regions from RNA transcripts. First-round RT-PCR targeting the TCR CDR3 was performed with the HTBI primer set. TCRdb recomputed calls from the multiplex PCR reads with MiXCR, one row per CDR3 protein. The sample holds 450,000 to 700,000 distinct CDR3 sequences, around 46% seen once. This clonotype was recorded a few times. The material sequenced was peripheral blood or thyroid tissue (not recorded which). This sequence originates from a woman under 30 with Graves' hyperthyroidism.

The CDR3 region is CALRGVSSNQPQHF. The CDR3 region has the DNA TGTGCCCTCCGGGGGGTCAGTAGCAATCAGCCCCAGCATTTT. The V call is TRBV27, the J call TRBJ1-5, with D maybe TRBD1 (5 bases). The germline gives CDR1 MNHEY, CDR2 SMNVEV (reference sequence). V shed 11 bases and J shed 0 bases, with 14 bases lying between them. The CDR3 is made up of 14 amino acids.